This T cell receptor beta chain is from a study of neurological immune-mediated disorders. TCRdb used MiXCR to reprocess the 5' RACE reads, holding one entry per CDR3 protein. Altogether more than 50,000 distinct CDR3 sequences are present, about 3.7% being singletons, with the ten largest covering approximately 6.5%. This clonotype was counted many times. Germline V gene lookup returns CDR1 LGHDT and CDR2 YNNKEL (reference sequence). V lost 4 bases and J 0 bases, leaving 13 bases between the germline ends. The CDR3 consists of 17 residues. This chain connects TRBV3-1 to TRBJ2-6; TRBD1 is a possible D gene (6 bases). The sequencing input was PBMCs. This sequence originates from a woman aged 55-75 years with multiple sclerosis. The CDR3 reads CASSLRGGTSGANVLTF. In DNA, the CDR3 is TGTGCCAGCAGCCTACGTGGGGGCACCTCTGGGGCCAACGTCCTGACTTTC.